This entry concerns a single T cell receptor (beta chain). Its recognized antigen is unknown. Base quality data are lacking; no much larger clone is found one base away. The time point label corresponds to: baseline, week 1 (first vaccination visit). Per the publication, the treatment or condition label means: pre-vaccination baseline after standard-of-care therapy. Donors had newly diagnosed WHO grade 3 or 4 IDH1-mutant astrocytomas with loss of nuclear ATRX. The samples were drawn from NOA16, a multicentre, single-arm, open-label phase I trial in Germany that tested a mutant IDH1 peptide vaccine in humans for the first time. Blood drawn at visit V03 was used as the baseline sample for immunogenicity testing. Genomic DNA for TCRB sequencing was extracted from EDTA blood using the DNeasy Blood and Tissue Kit. The library was produced with the immunoSEQ multiplex PCR assay. Rearranged TCR beta chain sequences were amplified with the hsTCRB Kit following the manufacturer's protocol. Sequencing of TCRB libraries was carried out on an Illumina MiSeq. In the source study's methods: The proprietary platform of the kit vendor was used for demultiplexing, trimming and gene mapping. TCRdb retrieved this table from immuneACCESS and kept in-frame rearrangements only. Not all clones are present; in checked studies, unresolved V genes account for under half, and no reason is known for the remainder. That table is the source of V, J and clone size, and D and trimming were worked out from the DNA. The sample table holds approximately 88,000 clones, of which about 80% were seen once. In total, the top ten clones hold approximately 7.6% of the sample.

This record belongs to a study of a mutant IDH1 vaccine in newly diagnosed glioma (dated by TCRdb to 2020 to 2023). Study-level background: Of the 32 patients who were treated, about 60% were male and approximately 40% were female, and the mean age was around 40 years. Before enrollment, patients had received standard therapy of radiotherapy alone, temozolomide alone, or radiochemotherapy with temozolomide; most received the combination. Peripheral blood was collected at six visits: V03 (baseline), V05, V07, V10, V12 and V13. For exploratory analyses, roughly 25 treated patients had longitudinal TCRB deep sequencing done wherever samples were available. Study-wide findings and limitations: Across multiple MHC alleles, vaccine-induced immune responses were seen in approximately 93% of patients. PBMC samples for TCRB deep sequencing were selected based on availability. The authors stated that sample limitations prevented analyses of patient blood samples from being reproduced. Pseudoprogression seemed to be unrelated to changes in the top peripheral T cell clonotypes found by TCRB sequencing.

The trim is 0 bases for V and 2 bases for J, with a gap of 10 bases between the germline ends. CDR1 and CDR2, per the germline V gene, are SGHVS and FQNEAQ. The CDR3 contains 15 residues, cysteine and phenylalanine counted. The CDR3 DNA has 45 bases and is translated from base 1. The source material was PBMCs, sampled from a glioma patient treated with radiotherapy, temozolomide or both. This sequence was found in a man aged 35-49 years with glioma. The chain is assembled from TRBV7-8 and TRBJ1-1; TRBD1 is perhaps the D gene, given 5 matching bases. The nucleotide sequence is given as TGTGCCAGCAGCTTAGCGCCCCAGGGTAACACTGAAGCTTTCTTT. Translated, this gives CASSLAPQGNTEAFF.